A single sample is the source of the 8 T cell receptor beta chains below, sequenced in a study of T cell repertoires in cytomegalovirus infection. One entry per CDR3 protein, called by TCRdb with MiXCR from the reads. The data show approximately 990,000 distinct CDR3 sequences, less than 35% seen once. Their antigen targets remain unknown. The input for sequencing was cultured CD8+ T cells from PBMCs, taken from culture after CMV antigen stimulation. These receptors originate from a human donor in good health (CMV status not recorded). Some clones in this sample may be carry-over from other donors' samples.

This clonotype was observed many times. The J gene is TRBJ2-1, the V gene TRBV7-2; 10 bases map to TRBD2. This CDR3 has 17 residues. The V segment lost 1 base and the J segment 12 bases; nucleotides outside the gene matches: 15. Germline CDR1 and CDR2: SGHTA and FQGNSA. In nucleotides, the CDR3 is TGTGCCAGCAGCTTAGTACTCTTAGCGGGGGGTAAAATCGGGCAGTTCTTC. Translation gives CASSLVLLAGGKIGQFF. Full variable domain (outside the CDR3, taken from reference TRBV7-2 and TRBJ2-1): GAGVSQSPSNKVTEKGKDVELRCDPISGHTALYWYRQSLGQGLEFLIYFQGNSAPDKSGLPSDRFSAERTGGSVSTLTIQRTQQEDSAVYLCASSLVLLAGGKIGQFFGPGTRLTVL.

This clonotype was counted a few times. CDR3 DNA sequence: TGTGCCAGTACCCCGGGACAGGGACTCTTTAACTATGGCTACACCTTC. This encodes CASTPGQGLFNYGYTF. The chain combines TRBV19 with TRBJ1-2, with 9 bases lining up with TRBD1. Unmatched junction bases numbered 10, after V lost 7 bases and J lost 1 base. This CDR3 contains 16 residues. The germline V gene has CDR1 LNHDA and CDR2 SQIVND (reference sequence).

V is TRBV6-6 and J is TRBJ2-1; 8 bases match TRBD2. The CDR3 contains 16 residues. The junction had 6 bases not matched to a gene; V was cut back by 1 base and J by 4 bases. Germline CDR1 MNHNY, CDR2 SVGAGI (reference sequence). The CDR3 bases are TGTGCCAGCAGTTACTGGAGGCTAGCGGGTTACAATGAGCAGTTCTTC. Translated, it gives CASSYWRLAGYNEQFF.

This chain uses TRBV20-1 with TRBJ2-1; the match to TRBD2 covers 8 bases. The ends lost 2 bases at V and 0 bases at J; junction bases unmatched: 6. This CDR3 has 16 amino acids. Per the germline V gene, CDR1 is DFQATT and CDR2 is SNEGSKA (reference sequence). In DNA form, the CDR3 reads TGCAGTGCTAGACCATTTAGCGGGGACTCCTACAATGAGCAGTTCTTC. Its translation: CSARPFSGDSYNEQFF.

This clonotype appeared a few times. The chain has TRBV15 and TRBJ2-1; 9 bases line up with TRBD1. Germline CDR1 and CDR2: LNHNV and YYDKDF (reference sequence). After removal of 6 bases from V and 2 bases from J, the junction contained 8 bases not matched to a gene. The CDR3 runs 16 residues. The CDR3 sequence is CATSPGTGFAYNEQFF. As DNA, the CDR3 is TGTGCCACCAGTCCCGGGACAGGGTTTGCCTACAATGAGCAGTTCTTC. Based on the CDR3 plus reference TRBV15 and TRBJ2-1, the full variable domain is DAMVIQNPRYQVTQFGKPVTLSCSQTLNHNVMYWYQQKSSQAPKLLFHYYDKDFNNEADTPDNFQSRRPNTSFCFLDIRSPGLGDTAMYLCATSPGTGFAYNEQFFGPGTRLTVL.

The gene calls are TRBV5-1 and TRBJ1-5; perhaps TRBD1 as D (5 bases). The ends were cut back, 5 bases at V and 6 bases at J, with 12 bases in the middle. Germline V gene sequence: CDR1 SGHRS, CDR2 YFSETQ. The CDR3 spans 13 residues. CDR3 in DNA: TGCGCCAGCAGATTCGACGGGGGTCAGCCCCAGCATTTT. This codes for CASRFDGGQPQHF.

This chain uses TRBV28 with TRBJ1-2; the D is unclear. Germline CDR1 and CDR2: MDHEN and SYDVKM. V lost 6 bases and J lost 1, with 12 bases in between. The CDR3 runs to 14 residues. CDR3 sequence reads: CASSPGPSNYGYTF. Here the CDR3 DNA reads TGTGCCAGCAGCCCCGGGCCAAGTAACTATGGCTACACCTTC.

This clonotype occurred a few times. V and J are TRBV12-3 or TRBV12-4 and TRBJ1-2; 8 nucleotides align to TRBD1. The length of the CDR3 is 13 residues. With 4 bases clipped from V and 6 bases from J, the junction kept 4 bases outside the gene matches. CDR3: CASSWTGSDGYTF. Written as DNA, the CDR3 is TGTGCCAGCAGTTGGACAGGGTCCGATGGCTACACCTTC.